Listed below are T cell receptor beta chains from one sample, sequenced in a study of PD-L1 blockade in urothelial cancer. Clones were sequenced by immunoSEQ multiplex PCR, and TCRdb holds only the in-frame ones, with some missing. The table includes 56,000 or so clones, about 86% detected once. This material consisted of PBMCs, taken around atezolizumab (anti-PD-L1) treatment. The receptor set was obtained from a man aged 50-60 years with urothelial cancer. Both conserved end residues are part of each CDR3. Fields, in order: clone size, D gene, J gene, V gene, CDR3 protein, CDR3 DNA. A D gene is named only where the DNA matches it firmly. Size tells how often a clone was seen (once, few, many) or the class of an expanded clone, and some rows leave it out.

size: once; D: .; J: TRBJ1-5; V: TRBV27; CDR3: CASSSGFNQPQHF; DNA: TGTGCCAGCAGTTCAGGATTCAATCAGCCCCAGCATTTT
size: few; D: .; J: TRBJ1-1; V: TRBV30; CDR3: CAWSRRMNTEAFF; DNA: TGTGCCTGGAGTAGGCGGATGAACACTGAAGCTTTCTTT
size: .; D: TRBD1; J: TRBJ2-7; V: TRBV19; CDR3: CASRGTGTHEQYF; DNA: TGTGCCAGTAGGGGGACAGGGACACACGAGCAGTACTTC
size: .; D: .; J: TRBJ2-3; V: TRBV2; CDR3: CASRLADTQYF; DNA: TGTGCCAGCAGGTTAGCAGATACGCAGTATTTT
size: .; D: .; J: TRBJ2-7; V: TRBV19; CDR3: CASSGDNRDEQYF; DNA: TGTGCCAGTAGTGGGGACAACCGGGACGAGCAGTACTTC
size: .; D: .; J: TRBJ2-5; V: TRBV5-1; CDR3: CASSPPGTSQETQYF; DNA: TGCGCCAGCAGCCCCCCCGGGACATCTCAAGAGACCCAGTACTTC
size: once; D: TRBD2; J: TRBJ2-5; V: TRBV5-1; CDR3: CASSLGLAGGQTQYF; DNA: TGCGCCAGCAGCTTGGGACTAGCGGGAGGTCAGACCCAGTACTTC
size: .; D: .; J: TRBJ1-2; V: TRBV15; CDR3: CATSRDLTSYGYTF; DNA: TGTGCCACCAGCAGAGATTTGACAAGCTATGGCTACACCTTC
size: .; D: .; J: TRBJ2-1; V: TRBV7-3; CDR3: CASSDNAGSEQFF; DNA: TGTGCCAGCAGCGACAACGCGGGATCTGAGCAGTTCTTC
size: .; D: .; J: TRBJ1-3; V: TRBV9; CDR3: CASSVNGGPGNTIYF; DNA: TGTGCCAGCAGCGTAAACGGAGGGCCTGGAAACACCATATATTTT
size: .; D: TRBD2; J: TRBJ2-1; V: TRBV30; CDR3: CAWSRLASGSNEQFF; DNA: TGTGCCTGGAGTAGATTGGCTAGCGGGAGCAATGAGCAGTTCTTC
size: .; D: .; J: TRBJ2-2; V: TRBV1; CDR3: CTSSHSYGGEGPTGELFF; DNA: TGCACCAGCAGCCACTCGTATGGGGGGGAAGGTCCCACCGGGGAGCTGTTTTTT
size: .; D: .; J: TRBJ2-5; V: TRBV27; CDR3: CASSFSQQETQYF; DNA: TGTGCCAGCAGTTTTTCACAGCAAGAGACCCAGTACTTC
size: .; D: TRBD2; J: TRBJ2-2; V: TRBV30; CDR3: CAWSTLAGAGELFF; DNA: TGTGCCTGGAGTACGCTAGCGGGGGCCGGGGAGCTGTTTTTT
size: .; D: .; J: TRBJ1-3; V: TRBV7-6; CDR3: CASSLGGNSGNTIYF; DNA: TGTGCCAGCAGCCTGGGGGGAAACTCTGGAAACACCATATATTTT
size: once; D: TRBD1; J: TRBJ1-6; V: TRBV28; CDR3: CASRGQGWYPNSPLHF; DNA: TGTGCCAGCAGGGGACAGGGATGGTATCCCAATTCACCCCTCCACTTT
size: .; D: TRBD1; J: TRBJ2-5; V: TRBV4-1; CDR3: CASRGTAQETQYF; DNA: TGCGCCAGCAGAGGGACAGCCCAAGAGACCCAGTACTTC
size: .; D: .; J: TRBJ1-1; V: TRBV18; CDR3: CASSLQGSGAEAFF; DNA: TGTGCCAGCTCACTTCAAGGGAGTGGAGCTGAAGCTTTCTTT
size: .; D: TRBD1; J: TRBJ2-7; V: TRBV5-1; CDR3: CASSQGQGEQYF; DNA: TGCGCCAGCAGCCAGGGACAGGGAGAGCAGTACTTC
size: .; D: .; J: TRBJ2-7; V: TRBV10-2; CDR3: CASSEGQGHRIYEQYF; DNA: TGCGCCAGCAGTGAGGGGCAGGGCCACCGAATCTACGAGCAGTACTTC
size: .; D: TRBD2; J: TRBJ2-3; V: TRBV5-1; CDR3: CASSLGLAGVDTQYF; DNA: TGCGCCAGCAGCTTGGGACTAGCGGGAGTGGATACGCAGTATTTT
size: .; D: TRBD1; J: TRBJ1-6; V: TRBV19; CDR3: CASTPADRGSPLHF; DNA: TGTGCCAGTACCCCCGCTGACAGGGGATCACCCCTCCACTTT
size: .; D: .; J: TRBJ1-6; V: TRBV30; CDR3: CAGLHRDNSPLHF; DNA: TGTGCCGGACTCCACAGGGATAATTCACCCCTCCACTTT
size: .; D: TRBD1; J: TRBJ1-2; V: TRBV6-5; CDR3: CASSYSIQGPYGYTF; DNA: TGTGCCAGCAGTTACTCGATACAGGGGCCCTATGGCTACACCTTC